Sequencing of this T cell receptor (beta chain) was carried out in a study of shared clonotypes between healthy human individuals. Assay execution took place at the deep level. TCRdb's table, derived via immunoSEQ multiplex PCR, lists solely in-frame clones and lacks some. The sample yields 2 million to 2.5 million clones, roughly 94% seen once. A CD45RA+ naive subset and a CD45RA-negative memory subset were split from CD4+ cells. Study findings and constraints: In this cohort, only blood was sampled, and tissue repertoires likely differ. Clonotypes which were not shared had lower generation probabilities than clonotypes that all four donors shared.

Concerning this clone: Its matching antigen is unknown.

This CDR3 is built from 14 residues. V lost 5 bases, J lost 3 bases, and 4 bases stayed unmatched. CDR1 is MRHNA, CDR2 SNTAGT, per germline. The clonotype originates from a man between 18 and 29 years old in good health. Material for sequencing was naive CD4+ T cells sorted from blood. Subset defined: CD45RA+ positively selected. This chain links TRBV6-4 with TRBJ2-1, with TRBD1 matching 7 bases. The CDR3 sequence: CASSRDRNYNEQFF. In nucleotides, the CDR3 is TGTGCCAGCAGTAGGGACAGAAACTACAATGAGCAGTTCTTC.